This T cell receptor beta chain was recovered during a study of T cell responses to AZD1222 COVID-19 vaccine. The study, taken as a whole, reports: When two AZD1222 doses had been given, Spike-specific TCR breadth and depth rose. There were mostly white British donors and more females than males, and clonal diversity was possibly underestimated.

On this clone: The antigen remains unidentified.

CDR1 is ENHRY and CDR2 is SYGVKD in the germline V gene. With 3 bases removed from V and 7 bases from J, the gap between germline ends came to 10 bases. CDR3 length: 14 amino acids. Here immunoSEQ multiplex PCR was the method, and the copy in TCRdb shows in-frame clones only, minus some. Among approximately 130,000 clones listed, more than 90% were seen once. The source is an adult who received the AZD1222 COVID-19 vaccine. This specimen was peripheral blood, taken 28 days after the second AZD1222 dose. The genes are TRBV10-3 and TRBJ1-6; D gene ambiguous. The DNA of the CDR3 is TGTGCCATCAGTGAAAGGGTGAGGAATTCACCCCTCCACTTT. This gives the protein CAISERVRNSPLHF.